One and the same sample provided the 17 T cell receptor beta chains below, sequenced in a study of vaccination and CD4 T cells after COVID-19. Treatment denoted: approximately 10-day PBMC culture with coronavirus spike peptide pools or control peptides (ViraFEST assay). Prior to the COVID-19 pandemic (2011-2018), the unexposed donor's CD4+ T cells were collected. These receptors' targets are unknown. The Oncomine TCR Beta short-read assay was applied to DNA of cultured CD4+ T cells. TCRdb reprocessed the PCR reads with MiXCR, giving one entry per CDR3 protein. The sample records around 8,000 distinct CDR3 sequences, more than 40% being singletons. Sequenced material: CD4+ T cells from blood, cultured in vitro. These receptor sequences come from a human donor in good health.

This chain joins TRBV7-8 and TRBJ1-4, with a possible D match to TRBD1 (5 bases). Germline V CDR1 and CDR2: SGHVS, FQNEAQ. The CDR3 has 16 amino acids. Trimming took off 5 bases at V and 7 bases at J, with 20 bases between the two ends. CDR3 sequence (DNA): TGTGCCAGCAGCCCGGGACGGGGCAAGTGGAGTGAAAAACTGTTTTTT. It encodes CASSPGRGKWSEKLFF.

This chain links TRBV5-8 with TRBJ1-6, with a tentative D call TRBD1 (5 bases). This CDR3 spans 15 amino acids. Between the trimmed V and J ends, which lost 4 bases and 7 bases, there was a span of 15 bases. Germline CDR1 reads SGHTS; CDR2 reads YDEGEE. The CDR3 reads CASSLSGMRNSPLHF. The CDR3 DNA reads TGTGCCAGCAGCCTATCAGGGATGCGGAATTCACCCCTCCACTTT.

This clonotype showed up just a few times. This sequence joins TRBV2 and TRBJ1-5; D perhaps matches TRBD1 (5 bases). CDR1 SNHLY and CDR2 FYNNEI come from the germline V gene. V was clipped by 6 bases and J by 2 bases, with 14 bases between them. CDR3 size: 15 residues. CDR3 sequence reads: CASRNRAGGNQPQHF. For the CDR3, the DNA is TGTGCCAGCAGGAACCGGGCGGGGGGCAATCAGCCCCAGCATTTT.

The chain has TRBV24-1 and TRBJ1-5; possible D gene TRBD1, 5 bases. Germline-derived CDR1 and CDR2 are KGHDR and SFDVKD. This CDR3 has 14 residues. V lost 4 bases and J 2 bases, leaving 8 bases between the germline ends. The CDR3 here is CATSEGRGNQPQHF. CDR3 DNA: TGTGCCACCAGTGAGGGCAGGGGCAATCAGCCCCAGCATTTT.

This clonotype showed up just once. The chain employs TRBV29-1 and TRBJ1-1, with D unclear. The CDR3 spans 12 residues. Looked up from germline, CDR1 is SQVTM and CDR2 is ANQGSEA. V dropped 3 bases and J dropped 0 bases, with 5 bases sitting between them. In DNA, the CDR3 is TGCAGCGTTGATTCAATGAACACTGAAGCTTTCTTT. Translation gives CSVDSMNTEAFF.

The chain combines TRBV20-1 with TRBJ1-1; TRBD1 agrees at 8 bases. In germline, CDR1 is DFQATT, CDR2 SNEGSKA (reference sequence). After removal of 2 bases from V and 9 bases from J, the junction contained 5 bases not matched to a gene. The CDR3 extends over 12 amino acids. The CDR3 DNA reads TGCAGTGCTAGAACCCGACAGGGGAAAGCTTTCTTT. Its translation: CSARTRQGKAFF.

J is TRBJ2-3 and V is TRBV25-1; D ambiguous. CDR3 length equals 11 residues. V was pared by 2 bases and J by 14 bases, with 11 bases between. Germline V gene lookup returns CDR1 MGHDK and CDR2 SYGVNS. The CDR3 is CASSEKGRGYF. The CDR3 DNA reads TGTGCCAGCAGTGAAAAGGGCCGTGGGTATTTT.

This chain joins TRBV7-9 and TRBJ1-1, with 7 bases aligning to TRBD1. This CDR3 has 12 residues. The V and J ends lost 4 bases and 11 bases, in that order; junction bases with no gene match: 7. Germline-derived CDR1 and CDR2 are SEHNR and FQNEAQ (reference sequence). The DNA for the CDR3 is TGTGCCAGCAGCTCCGACAGGGAGGGGGCTTTCTTT. Encoded protein: CASSSDREGAFF.

This sequence joins TRBV2 and TRBJ1-2, with no clear D. The germline CDR1 and CDR2 sequences are SNHLY and FYNNEI. The CDR3 is made up of 13 amino acids. Trimming left V 4 bases short and J 3 bases short, with 9 bases between. The CDR3 nucleotides are TGTGCCAGCAGTGCGGGAAGCGACTATGGCTACACCTTC. Its protein product is CASSAGSDYGYTF. The variable domain in full, with the rest retrieved from reference TRBV2 and TRBJ1-2, is EPEVTQTPSHQVTQMGQEVILRCVPISNHLYFYWYRQILGQKVEFLVSFYNNEISEKSEIFDDQFSVERPDGSNFTLKIRSTKLEDSAMYFCASSAGSDYGYTFGSGTRLTVV.

This clonotype has more than one count but fewer than ten. This sequence joins TRBV6-1 and TRBJ1-6; possible D gene TRBD1, 6 bases. With 6 bases removed from V and 7 bases from J, the gap between germline ends came to 16 bases. In germline, CDR1 is MNHNS, CDR2 SASEGT. The CDR3 loop spans 15 amino acids. DNA of the CDR3: TGTGCCAGCAGGGGGGGGCGGGGGCAGAATTCACCCCTCCACTTT. Translation gives CASRGGRGQNSPLHF.

This clonotype was detected only a few times. The rearrangement joins TRBV20-1 to TRBJ2-5; weak D call: TRBD2 (5 bases). The germline gives CDR1 DFQATT, CDR2 SNEGSKA (reference sequence). Between the trimmed V and J ends, which lost 6 bases and 1 base, there was a span of 21 bases. The CDR3 has 16 amino acids. CDR3 sequence (DNA): TGCAGTGCCCCTGGGTCTTTTAACCGGGGCCAAGAGACCCAGTACTTC. It encodes CSAPGSFNRGQETQYF.

This clonotype appeared a few times. The V and J genes are TRBV6-2 or TRBV6-3 and TRBJ1-5; possible D gene TRBD1, 5 bases. Germline CDR1 and CDR2: MNHEY and SVGEGT. The CDR3 sequence is 14 residues long. Deletions cut 2 bases from V and 6 bases from J, with 11 bases between. For the CDR3, the DNA is TGTGCCAGCAGTTACAAGGGGATAGCTCAGCCCCAGCATTTT. It specifies CASSYKGIAQPQHF.

This clonotype occurred a few times. The rearrangement joins TRBV20-1 to TRBJ1-5; no firm D call. The CDR3 length is 15 residues. Deletions cut 5 bases from V and 2 bases from J, with 16 bases between. Germline values: CDR1 DFQATT, CDR2 SNEGSKA (reference sequence). This CDR3 reads CSAAQLKLGNQPQHF. DNA of the CDR3: TGCAGTGCTGCACAGCTAAAGCTCGGCAATCAGCCCCAGCATTTT.

The genes are TRBV20-1 and TRBJ2-7; 9 bases line up with TRBD1. Germline CDR1 reads DFQATT; CDR2 reads SNEGSKA (reference sequence). V shed 6 bases and J 9 bases; nucleotides not matched to a gene: 6. The CDR3 is 11 residues long. CDR3 DNA: TGCAGTGCCAAAGGACAGGGGACGCAGTACTTC. Translating it yields CSAKGQGTQYF.

This clonotype has a handful of counts. The genes are TRBV24-1 and TRBJ2-1; 7 bases are a match to TRBD1. CDR1 is KGHDR and CDR2 is SFDVKD in the germline V gene. J was trimmed by 0 bases and V by 3 bases; bases with no gene match: 4. This CDR3 is 16 amino acids long. This chain's CDR3 is CATSDRQGASYNEQFF. In DNA, the CDR3 is TGTGCCACCAGTGATCGACAGGGCGCCTCCTACAATGAGCAGTTCTTC.

The chain links TRBV19 to TRBJ2-5, with no clear D. This CDR3 comprises 13 residues. Deletions cut 3 bases from V and 6 bases from J, with 11 bases between. Germline CDR1 is LNHDA and CDR2 is SQIVND (reference sequence). CDR3 amino acids: CASSIKGRQTQYF. In DNA, the CDR3 is TGTGCCAGTAGTATTAAGGGTCGACAGACCCAGTACTTC.

The chain is built from TRBV28 and TRBJ2-7, with 8 bases matching TRBD2. The CDR3 consists of 15 residues. CDR1 MDHEN and CDR2 SYDVKM come from the germline V gene. V was pared by 7 bases and J by 7 bases, with 15 bases of the junction left unmatched. CDR3 coding DNA: TGTGCCAGCACCTCTACGGCGGGGGGCGCGGGAGAGCAGTACTTC. Translating gives CASTSTAGGAGEQYF.